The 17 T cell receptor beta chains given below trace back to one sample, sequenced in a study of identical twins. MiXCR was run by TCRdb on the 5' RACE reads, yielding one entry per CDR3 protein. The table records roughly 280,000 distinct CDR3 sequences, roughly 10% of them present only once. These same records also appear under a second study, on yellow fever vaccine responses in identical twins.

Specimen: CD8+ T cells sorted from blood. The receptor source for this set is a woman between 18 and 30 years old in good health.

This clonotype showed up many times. CDR3 nucleotide sequence: TGTGCCAGCAGCTCGGGACGGCAGAACACCGGGGAGCTGTTTTTT. Protein product: CASSSGRQNTGELFF. V usage is TRBV7-9 and J usage is TRBJ2-2; D might be TRBD1 or TRBD2, each matching 5 bases. CDR3 length: 15 amino acids. Trimming cost V 4 bases and J 1 base, with 10 bases left between them. Germline CDR1 reads SEHNR; CDR2 reads FQNEAQ (reference sequence). The complete variable domain, with remaining parts taken from reference TRBV7-9 and TRBJ2-2, reads DTGVSQNPRHKITKRGQNVTFRCDPISEHNRLYWYRQTLGQGPEFLTYFQNEAQLEKSRLLSDRFSAERPKGSFSTLEIQRTEQGDSAMYLCASSSGRQNTGELFFGEGSRLTVL.

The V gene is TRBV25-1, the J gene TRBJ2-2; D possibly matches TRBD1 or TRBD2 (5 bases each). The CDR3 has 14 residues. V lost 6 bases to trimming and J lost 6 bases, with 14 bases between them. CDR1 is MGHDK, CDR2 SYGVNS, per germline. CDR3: CASRRDGQAGELFF. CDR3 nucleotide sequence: TGTGCCAGCAGAAGGGACGGCCAGGCCGGGGAGCTGTTTTTT. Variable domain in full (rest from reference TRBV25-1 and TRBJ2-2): EADIYQTPRYLVIGTGKKITLECSQTMGHDKMYWYQQDPGMELHLIHYSYGVNSTEKGDLSSESTVSRIRTEHFPLTLESARPSHTSQYLCASRRDGQAGELFFGEGSRLTVL.

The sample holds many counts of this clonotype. The CDR3 DNA follows: TGTGCCAGCAGTCCCTCTCTGGAGTCTAGCGGTTATACGCAGTATTTT. This codes for CASSPSLESSGYTQYF. The chain joins TRBV6-4 to TRBJ2-3, with 7 nucleotides matching TRBD2. CDR1 is MRHNA, CDR2 SNTAGT, per germline. This CDR3 contains 16 residues. V shed 5 bases and J 7 bases; nucleotides not matched to a gene: 15.

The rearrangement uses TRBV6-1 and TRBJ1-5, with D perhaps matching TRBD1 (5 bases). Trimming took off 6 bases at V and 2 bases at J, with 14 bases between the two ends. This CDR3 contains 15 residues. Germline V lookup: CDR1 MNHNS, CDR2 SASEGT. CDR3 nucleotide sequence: TGTGCCAGCAGCCCCTTCGGAGGGGGCAATCAGCCCCAGCATTTT. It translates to CASSPFGGGNQPQHF.

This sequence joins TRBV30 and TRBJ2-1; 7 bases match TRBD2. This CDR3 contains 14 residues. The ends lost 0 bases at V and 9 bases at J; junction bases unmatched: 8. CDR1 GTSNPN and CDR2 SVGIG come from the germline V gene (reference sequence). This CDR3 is CAWSVGAGEVEQFF. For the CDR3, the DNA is TGTGCCTGGAGTGTAGGGGCGGGAGAGGTTGAGCAGTTCTTC.

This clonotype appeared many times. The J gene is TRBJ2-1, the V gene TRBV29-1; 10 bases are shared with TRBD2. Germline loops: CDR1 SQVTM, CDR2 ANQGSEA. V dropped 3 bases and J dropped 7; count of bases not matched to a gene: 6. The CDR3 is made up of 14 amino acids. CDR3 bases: TGCAGCGTTGATGTCAGCGGGGGGGCAAATGAGCAGTTCTTC. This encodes CSVDVSGGANEQFF.

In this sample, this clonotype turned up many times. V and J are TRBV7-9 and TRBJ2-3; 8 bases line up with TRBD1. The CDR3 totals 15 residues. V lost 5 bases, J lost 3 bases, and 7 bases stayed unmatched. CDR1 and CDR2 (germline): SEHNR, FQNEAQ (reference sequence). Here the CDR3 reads CASSHPDRGTDTQYF. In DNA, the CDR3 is TGTGCCAGCAGCCATCCCGACAGGGGAACAGATACGCAGTATTTT.

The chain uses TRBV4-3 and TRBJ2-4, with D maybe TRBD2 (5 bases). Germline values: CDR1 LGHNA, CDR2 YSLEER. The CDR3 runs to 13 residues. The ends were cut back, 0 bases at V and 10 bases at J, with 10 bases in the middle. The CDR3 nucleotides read TGCGCCAGCAGCCAAGATAGGTGGACTATTCAGTACTTC. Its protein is CASSQDRWTIQYF.

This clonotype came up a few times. The CDR3, as DNA: TGTGCCAGCACTTTCTACGCTAGCACAGATACGCAGTATTTT. It codes for CASTFYASTDTQYF. The rearrangement links TRBV6-2 or TRBV6-3 to TRBJ2-3, with D unresolved. The CDR3 loop spans 14 amino acids. V was pared by 7 bases and J by 0 bases, with 11 bases between. CDR1 is MNHEY and CDR2 is SVGEGT in the germline V gene.

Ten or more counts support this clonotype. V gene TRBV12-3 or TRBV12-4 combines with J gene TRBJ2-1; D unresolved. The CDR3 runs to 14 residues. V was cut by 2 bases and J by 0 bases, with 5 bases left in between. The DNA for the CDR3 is TGTGCCAGCAGTTTACAGAGCTCCTACAATGAGCAGTTCTTC. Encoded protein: CASSLQSSYNEQFF.

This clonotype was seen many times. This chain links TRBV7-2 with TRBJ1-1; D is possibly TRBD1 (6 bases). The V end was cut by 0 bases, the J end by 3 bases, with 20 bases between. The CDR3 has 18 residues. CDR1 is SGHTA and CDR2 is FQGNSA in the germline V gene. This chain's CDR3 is CASSLALSSLGGDTEAFF. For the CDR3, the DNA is TGTGCCAGCAGCTTAGCCCTTTCTAGCCTAGGGGGGGACACTGAAGCTTTCTTT.

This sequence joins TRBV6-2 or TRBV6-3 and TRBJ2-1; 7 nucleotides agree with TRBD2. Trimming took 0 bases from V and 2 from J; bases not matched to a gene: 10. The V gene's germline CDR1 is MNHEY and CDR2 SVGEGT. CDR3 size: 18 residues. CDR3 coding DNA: TGTGCCAGCAGTTACTCAGGTCCCTCTAGCGGAGCCTACAATGAGCAGTTCTTC. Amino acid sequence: CASSYSGPSSGAYNEQFF.

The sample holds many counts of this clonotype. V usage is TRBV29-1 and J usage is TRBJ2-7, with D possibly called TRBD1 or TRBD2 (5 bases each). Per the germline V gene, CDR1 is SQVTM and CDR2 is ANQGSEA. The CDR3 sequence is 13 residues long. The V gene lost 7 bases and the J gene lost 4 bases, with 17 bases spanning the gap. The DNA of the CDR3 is TGCAGCGCTCTCGGGACGCTTGGTTACGAGCAGTACTTC. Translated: CSALGTLGYEQYF.

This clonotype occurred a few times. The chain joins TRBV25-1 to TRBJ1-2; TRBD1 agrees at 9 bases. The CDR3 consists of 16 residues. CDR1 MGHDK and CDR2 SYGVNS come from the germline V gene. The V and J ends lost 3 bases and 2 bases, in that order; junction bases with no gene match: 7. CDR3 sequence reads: CASSDLTGGFNYGYTF. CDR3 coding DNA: TGTGCCAGCAGTGATCTAACAGGGGGCTTCAACTATGGCTACACCTTC.

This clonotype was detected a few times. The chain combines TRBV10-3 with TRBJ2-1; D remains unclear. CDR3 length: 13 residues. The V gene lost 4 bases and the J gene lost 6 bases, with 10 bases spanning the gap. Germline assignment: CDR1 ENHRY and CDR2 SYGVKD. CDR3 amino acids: CAISAKNSNEQFF. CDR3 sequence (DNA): TGTGCCATCAGTGCAAAGAACTCCAATGAGCAGTTCTTC.

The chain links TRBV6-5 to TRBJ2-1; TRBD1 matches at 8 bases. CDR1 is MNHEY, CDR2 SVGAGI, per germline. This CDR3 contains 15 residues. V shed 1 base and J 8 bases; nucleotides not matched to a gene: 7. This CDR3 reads CASSYFGQGIDEQFF. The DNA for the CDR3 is TGTGCCAGCAGTTACTTCGGACAGGGAATCGATGAGCAGTTCTTC.

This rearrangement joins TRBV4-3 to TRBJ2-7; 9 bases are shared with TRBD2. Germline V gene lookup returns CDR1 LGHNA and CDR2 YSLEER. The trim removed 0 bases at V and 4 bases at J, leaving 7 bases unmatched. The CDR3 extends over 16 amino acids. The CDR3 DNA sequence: TGCGCCAGCAGCCAAGATCCCTTGCGGGAGGGGTACGAGCAGTACTTC. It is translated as CASSQDPLREGYEQYF.